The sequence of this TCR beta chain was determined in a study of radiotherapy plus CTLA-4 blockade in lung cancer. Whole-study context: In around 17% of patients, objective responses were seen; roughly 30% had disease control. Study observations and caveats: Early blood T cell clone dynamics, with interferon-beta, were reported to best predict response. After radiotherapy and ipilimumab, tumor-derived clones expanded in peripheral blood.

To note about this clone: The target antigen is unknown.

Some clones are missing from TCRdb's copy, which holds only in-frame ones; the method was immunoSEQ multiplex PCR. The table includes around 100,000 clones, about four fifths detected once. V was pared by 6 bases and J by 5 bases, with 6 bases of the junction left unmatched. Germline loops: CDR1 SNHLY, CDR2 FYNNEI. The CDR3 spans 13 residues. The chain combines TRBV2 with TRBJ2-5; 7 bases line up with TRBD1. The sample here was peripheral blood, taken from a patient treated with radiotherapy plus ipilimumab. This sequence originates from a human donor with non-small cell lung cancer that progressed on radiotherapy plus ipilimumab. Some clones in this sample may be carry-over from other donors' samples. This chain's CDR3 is CASRRGRLETQYF. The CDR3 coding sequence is TGTGCCAGCAGAAGGGGGCGTTTGGAGACCCAGTACTTC.